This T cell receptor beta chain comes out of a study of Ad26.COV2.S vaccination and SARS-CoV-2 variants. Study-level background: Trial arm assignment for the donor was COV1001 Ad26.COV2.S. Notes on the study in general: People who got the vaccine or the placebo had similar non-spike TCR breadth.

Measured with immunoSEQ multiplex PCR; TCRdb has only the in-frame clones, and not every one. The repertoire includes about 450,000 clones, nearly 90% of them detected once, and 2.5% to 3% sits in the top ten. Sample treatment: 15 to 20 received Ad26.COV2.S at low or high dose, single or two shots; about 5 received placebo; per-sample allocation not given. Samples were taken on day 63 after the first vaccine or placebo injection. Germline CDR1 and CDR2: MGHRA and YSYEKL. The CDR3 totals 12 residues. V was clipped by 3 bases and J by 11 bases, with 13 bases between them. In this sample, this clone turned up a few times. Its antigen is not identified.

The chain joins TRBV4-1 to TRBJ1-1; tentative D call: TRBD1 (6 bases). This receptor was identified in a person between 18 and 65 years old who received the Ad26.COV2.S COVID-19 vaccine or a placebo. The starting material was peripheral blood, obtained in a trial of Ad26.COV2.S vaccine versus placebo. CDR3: CASSQAARGAFF. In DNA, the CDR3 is TGCGCCAGCAGCCAGGCCGCTAGGGGGGCTTTCTTT.